The source of this TCR beta chain is a study of cytomegalovirus exposure and HLA in healthy donors. General observations from the study: Within the roughly 120 validation repertoires, first-cohort TCR clusters tended to co-occur, according to a later analysis. Cytomegalovirus association was listed for about 170 TCR beta chains. Reports credit the classifier with highly specific, highly sensitive diagnosis of cytomegalovirus status.

The donors formed part of the 120-subject validation cohort, distinct from the roughly 600-subject first cohort. V lost 4 bases to trimming and J lost 4 bases; unmatched junction nucleotides: 5. Germline lookup yields CDR1 MDHEN and CDR2 SYDVKM. This CDR3 region has 14 residues. Some clones are missing from TCRdb's copy, which holds only in-frame ones; the method was immunoSEQ multiplex PCR. The sample yields roughly 60,000 clones, under 95% seen once. This clone was seen once. Its antigen is not identified. Sequencing input: PBMCs. The origin of this receptor is a woman aged 18-35 years in good health and CMV-seronegative. The genes are TRBV28 and TRBJ1-2, with 8 bases that match TRBD1. CDR3 sequence: CASSSQGAFYGYTF. The DNA of the CDR3 is TGTGCCAGCAGTTCCCAGGGGGCTTTCTATGGCTACACCTTC.